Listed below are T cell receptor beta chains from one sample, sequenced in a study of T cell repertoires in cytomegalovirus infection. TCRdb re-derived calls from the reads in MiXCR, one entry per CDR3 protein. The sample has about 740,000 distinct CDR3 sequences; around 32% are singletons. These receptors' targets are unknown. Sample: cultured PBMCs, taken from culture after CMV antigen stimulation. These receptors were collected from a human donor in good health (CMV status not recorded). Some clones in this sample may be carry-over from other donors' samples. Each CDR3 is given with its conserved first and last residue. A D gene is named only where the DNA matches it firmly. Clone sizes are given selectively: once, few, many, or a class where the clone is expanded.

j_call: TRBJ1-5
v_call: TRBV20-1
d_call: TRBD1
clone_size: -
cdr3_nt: TGCAGTGCTCTTCGGACAGGGGTCGTAAATCAGCCCCAGCATTTT
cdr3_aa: CSALRTGVVNQPQHF

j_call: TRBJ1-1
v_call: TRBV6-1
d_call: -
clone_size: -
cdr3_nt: TGTGCCAGCCGGCAGGGGTTAAACACTGAAGCTTTCTTT
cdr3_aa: CASRQGLNTEAFF

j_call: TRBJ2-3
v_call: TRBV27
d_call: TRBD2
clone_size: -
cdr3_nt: TGTGCCAGCATCGGATCGACTAGCGGGAGTTCAGATACGCAGTATTTT
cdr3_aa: CASIGSTSGSSDTQYF

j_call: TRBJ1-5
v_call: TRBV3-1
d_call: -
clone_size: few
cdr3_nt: TGTGCCAGCAGCCAAGGTCCCACTCGGCATCAGCCCCAGCATTTT
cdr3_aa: CASSQGPTRHQPQHF

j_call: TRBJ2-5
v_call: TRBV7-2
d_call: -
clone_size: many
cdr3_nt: TGTGCCAGCAGCTCCGAGGGTGAGACCCAGTACTTC
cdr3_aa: CASSSEGETQYF

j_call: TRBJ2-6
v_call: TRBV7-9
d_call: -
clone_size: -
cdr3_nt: TGTGCCAGCAGCTTACTTGGGGCCAACGTCCTGACTTTC
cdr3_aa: CASSLLGANVLTF

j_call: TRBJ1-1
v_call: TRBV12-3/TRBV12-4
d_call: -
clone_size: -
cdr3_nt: TGTGCCAGCAGCGTCACAGGTGAAGCTTTCTTT
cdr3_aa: CASSVTGEAFF

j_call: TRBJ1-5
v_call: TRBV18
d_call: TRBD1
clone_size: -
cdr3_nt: TGTGCCAGCTCCAGGGGGAGGGACTATAGCAATCAGCCCCAGCATTTT
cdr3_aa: CASSRGRDYSNQPQHF

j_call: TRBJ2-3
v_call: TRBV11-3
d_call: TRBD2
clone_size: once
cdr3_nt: TGTGCCAGCAGCTCCGGGGGGGCGGAGAGCACAGATACGCAGTATTTT
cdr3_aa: CASSSGGAESTDTQYF

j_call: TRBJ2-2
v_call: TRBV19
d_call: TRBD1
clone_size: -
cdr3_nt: TGTGCCAGCACAACCCAGGGGGCCCCCGCCGGGGAGCTGTTTTTT
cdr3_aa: CASTTQGAPAGELFF

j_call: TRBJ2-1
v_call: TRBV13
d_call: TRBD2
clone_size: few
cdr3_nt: TGTGCCAGCAGTTCCGGACTAGCGGGAGCATATGAGCAGTTCTTC
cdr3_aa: CASSSGLAGAYEQFF

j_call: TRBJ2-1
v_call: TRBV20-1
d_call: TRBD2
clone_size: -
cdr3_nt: TGCAGTGCTAGGCGGCTAGCGGGGGGGCATGAGCAGTTCTTC
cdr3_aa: CSARRLAGGHEQFF

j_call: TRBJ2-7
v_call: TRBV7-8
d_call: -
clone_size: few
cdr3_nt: TGTGCCAGCAGCCCAAGGGGCGGGACCGCCCCTCGCGAGCAGTACTTC
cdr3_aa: CASSPRGGTAPREQYF

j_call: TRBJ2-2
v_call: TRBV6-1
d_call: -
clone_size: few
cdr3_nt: TGTGCCAGCAGACAGGGGGGGGCCGTCACCGGGGAGCTGTTTTTT
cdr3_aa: CASRQGGAVTGELFF

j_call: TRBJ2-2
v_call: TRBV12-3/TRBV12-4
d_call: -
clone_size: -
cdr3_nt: TGCGCGAGCGGGGACAGGACATCCACCGGGGAGCTGTTTTTT
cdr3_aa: CASGDRTSTGELFF